This TCR beta chain was retrieved from a study of T cells expressing NK-cell markers. Overall study context: The TCR beta repertoires were obtained from sorted CD3+CD56+NKG2C+, CD3+CD56+NKG2C- and CD3+CD56-NKG2C+ T cells.

cDNA encoding TCR beta was synthesized via 5'RACE template switching incorporating UMIs. Following a re-call of the 5' RACE reads, TCRdb has one entry per CDR3 protein and lacks DNA. Its clone listing holds around 550,000 distinct CDR3 sequences. The CDR3 runs 19 residues. The germline CDR1 and CDR2 sequences are SGHVS and FQNEAQ. The receptor comes from a man aged 18 to 35 in good health. Sequencing input: blood T cells: a sorted CD56 or NKG2C T cell subset, CD4+ or CD8+ T cells, or bulk PBMC T cells (not recorded which). The chain joins TRBV7-8 to TRBJ2-1; lacking DNA, the TRBD2 call made by TCRdb goes unchecked. The CDR3 is CASSLAATSGRVAYNEQFF.